This TCR beta chain was recorded in a study of T cells in Graves' hyperthyroidism and ophthalmopathy. As for the study in general: At the time of initial diagnosis and before any treatment, peripheral blood was collected.

This clonotype came up a few times. Amplification yielded TCR beta CDR3 regions, with RNA transcripts as the source. First-round RT-PCR targeting the TCR CDR3 was performed with the HTBI primer set. TCRdb used MiXCR to reprocess the multiplex PCR reads, holding one entry per CDR3 protein. The sample lists hundreds of thousands of distinct CDR3 sequences, about 14% occurring once. Sequenced input: blood. The source of this sequence is a man younger than 35 with Graves' ophthalmopathy.

CDR3 coding DNA: TGTGCCAGCAGGACGGGACTAGCAGTCATCAATGAGCAGTTCTTC. Amino acids: CASRTGLAVINEQFF. The rearrangement uses TRBV2 and TRBJ2-1; 9 nucleotides match TRBD2. Germline trimming cut 6 bases from V and 6 bases from J; bases unmatched to any gene: 9. Germline V gives CDR1 SNHLY, CDR2 FYNNEI. The CDR3 totals 15 residues.